One and the same sample provided the 27 T cell receptor beta chains below, sequenced in a study of shared clonotypes between healthy human individuals. TCRdb's copy holds only in-frame clones and misses some; the assay was immunoSEQ multiplex PCR. The profile covers about 490,000 clones, with approximately 79% appearing a single time and around 12% taken by the ten largest. The specimen sequenced was PBMCs. These receptors were obtained from a woman in her forties in good health. Some clones in this sample may be carry-over from other donors' samples.

The rearrangement links TRBV9 to TRBJ2-1, with TRBD2 matching over 11 bases. This CDR3 comprises 20 residues. Germline V gives CDR1 SGDLS, CDR2 YYNGEE. With V trimmed by 0 bases and J by 1 base, 12 bases remained unmatched. CDR3 DNA: TGTGCCAGCAGCGTAGGGGGTCGCAGGGGGACTAGCGGATCCTACAATGAGCAGTTCTTC. Amino acids: CASSVGGRRGTSGSYNEQFF.

This clone was detected a few times. One junction end disagrees with the germline gene, perhaps due to a read error. Additional DNA sequences in this sample encode the identical CDR3. This rearrangement joins TRBV11-3 to TRBJ1-1; a weak D match, TRBD1 (6 bases). The CDR3 runs 13 residues. Germline CDR1 reads SGHNT; CDR2 reads YENEEA. The CDR3 coding sequence is TGTGCCAGCAGCTTCCAGGGGAACACTGAGGCTTTCTTT. Its translation: CASSFQGNTEAFF.

The chain is built from TRBV19 and TRBJ2-1, with 8 bases fitting TRBD2. CDR3 length: 14 residues. Germline CDR1 is LNHDA and CDR2 is SQIVND (reference sequence). V lost 8 bases, J lost 6 bases, and 9 bases stayed unmatched. The CDR3 protein is CASGGAGVGNEQFF. CDR3 bases: TGTGCCAGTGGGGGAGCGGGAGTCGGCAATGAGCAGTTCTTC.

V gene TRBV5-1 combines with J gene TRBJ1-2; TRBD1 agrees at 9 bases. This CDR3 region has 15 residues. V was pared by 0 bases and J by 0 bases, with 0 bases of the junction left unmatched. In germline, CDR1 is SGHRS, CDR2 YFSETQ. The CDR3 DNA sequence: TGCGCCAGCAGCTTGGGACAGGGGGCTAACTATGGCTACACCTTC. Amino acids: CASSLGQGANYGYTF.

The chain couples TRBV2 to TRBJ2-5; D is ambiguous. The V end was cut by 5 bases, the J end by 4 bases, with 5 bases between. This CDR3 is built from 11 residues. Germline V gene data show CDR1 as SNHLY and CDR2 as FYNNEI. The CDR3 DNA reads TGTGCCAGCAGTAAGGGAGAGACCCAGTACTTC. Its translation: CASSKGETQYF.

The CDR3: CASSSQHLKLFF. In nucleotides, the CDR3 is TGTGCCAGCAGTTCCCAACACCTTAAACTGTTTTTT. This chain links TRBV28 with TRBJ1-4, with unresolved D. The CDR3 runs to 12 residues. V lost 4 bases, J lost 11 bases, and 11 bases lay in between. The germline CDR1 and CDR2 sequences are MDHEN and SYDVKM.

V and J are TRBV20-1 and TRBJ2-3; D gene uncertain. CDR3 length equals 11 residues. The V end lost 3 bases, the J end lost 4 bases, and 5 bases lay between the germline ends. CDR1 and CDR2 (germline): DFQATT, SNEGSKA (reference sequence). This CDR3 is CSASQADTQYF. The CDR3 coding sequence is TGCAGTGCTAGTCAGGCAGATACGCAGTATTTT.

On this clone: The likely explanation is a read error, given a far larger clone one base away. This chain connects TRBV2 to TRBJ2-1; D gene ambiguous. The CDR3 consists of 15 residues. Trimming stripped 6 bases from V and 4 bases from J, with 16 bases between. Germline assignment: CDR1 SNHLY and CDR2 FYNNEI. CDR3 coding DNA: TGTGCCAGCAGGTACCGGGCCCCCTTTTACAATGAGCAGTTCTTC. Protein product: CASRYRAPFYNEQFF. The variable domain in full, with the rest retrieved from reference TRBV2 and TRBJ2-1, is EPEVTQTPSHQVTQMGQEVILRCVPISNHLYFYWYRQILGQKVEFLVSFYNNEISEKSEIFDDQFSVERPDGSNFTLKIRSTKLEDSAMYFCASRYRAPFYNEQFFGPGTRLTVL.

The V and J genes are TRBV19 and TRBJ1-3; tentative D call: TRBD1 (5 bases). This CDR3 region has 14 residues. Trimming shortened V by 3 bases and J by 1 base, and 7 bases separated the two germline ends. Germline V gives CDR1 LNHDA, CDR2 SQIVND (reference sequence). The CDR3 reads CASSMTVSGNTIYF. In nucleotides, the CDR3 is TGTGCCAGTAGTATGACAGTTTCTGGAAACACCATATATTTT.

The rearrangement joins TRBV2 to TRBJ1-1; possible D gene TRBD1, 5 bases. CDR3 length: 16 residues. Between the trimmed V and J ends, which lost 4 bases and 1 base, there was a span of 16 bases. Looked up from germline, CDR1 is SNHLY and CDR2 is FYNNEI. CDR3: CASSAGWGSSNTEAFF. The CDR3 DNA reads TGTGCCAGCAGTGCGGGGTGGGGCAGCTCGAACACTGAAGCTTTCTTT.

The chain links TRBV6-1 to TRBJ1-2; D is undetermined. Germline lookup yields CDR1 MNHNS and CDR2 SASEGT. The CDR3 extends over 13 amino acids. Trimming removed 2 bases at V and 4 bases at J, with 8 bases between. In nucleotides, the CDR3 is TGTGCCAGCAGTGAAAACCCCTTCTATGGCTACACCTTC. Its protein is CASSENPFYGYTF.

J is TRBJ1-3 and V is TRBV5-1; D unclear. Germline loops: CDR1 SGHRS, CDR2 YFSETQ. With 0 bases removed from V and 0 bases from J, the gap between germline ends came to 13 bases. The CDR3 runs 17 residues. Here the CDR3 reads CASSLAPAEHSGNTIYF. The CDR3 coding sequence is TGCGCCAGCAGCTTGGCCCCGGCGGAGCACTCTGGAAACACCATATATTTT. Combining the CDR3 with reference TRBV5-1 and TRBJ1-3 gives the whole variable domain KAGVTQTPRYLIKTRGQQVTLSCSPISGHRSVSWYQQTPGQGLQFLFEYFSETQRNKGNFPGRFSGRQFSNSRSEMNVSTLELGDSALYLCASSLAPAEHSGNTIYFGEGSWLTVV.

The chain recombines TRBV6-4 with TRBJ2-7; D is undetermined. CDR1 and CDR2 (germline): MRHNA, SNTAGT. The length of the CDR3 is 14 residues. Trimming shortened V by 5 bases and J by 4 bases, and 15 bases separated the two germline ends. CDR3 residues: CASSPPWRSYEQYF. For the CDR3, the DNA is TGTGCCAGCAGTCCCCCTTGGCGTTCTTACGAGCAGTACTTC.

The V and J genes are TRBV7-9 and TRBJ2-2; 13 bases are shared with TRBD2. J was trimmed by 6 bases and V by 4 bases; bases with no gene match: 5. This CDR3 region has 16 residues. Per germline, CDR1 SEHNR and CDR2 FQNEAQ (reference sequence). The CDR3 protein is CASSSGLAGRAGELFF. As DNA, the CDR3 is TGTGCCAGCAGCTCGGGACTAGCGGGAAGGGCCGGGGAGCTGTTTTTT.

CDR3 nucleotides: TGTGCCAGCCCGCGAAGACTAGCGCTGAACACCGGGGAGCTGTTTTTT. This codes for CASPRRLALNTGELFF. The rearrangement uses TRBV7-2 and TRBJ2-2; 8 positions agree with TRBD2. The CDR3 spans 16 residues. Germline V gene data show CDR1 as SGHTA and CDR2 as FQGNSA. V lost 8 bases and J lost 1; bases outside the gene matches: 9.

Only one count was recorded for this clone. The chain recombines TRBV11-1 with TRBJ2-1; 8 positions agree with TRBD2. The ends lost 4 bases at V and 2 bases at J; junction bases unmatched: 7. Looked up from germline, CDR1 is SGHAT and CDR2 is FQDESV (reference sequence). This CDR3 spans 16 amino acids. The DNA of the CDR3 is TGTGCCAGCAGCTACGGTCCCGGGAGGGCCTACAATGAGCAGTTCTTC. Its protein product is CASSYGPGRAYNEQFF.

The CDR3 loop reads CASSFDDWGELQPQHF. CDR3 bases: TGTGCCAGCAGCTTCGATGACTGGGGCGAATTGCAGCCCCAGCATTTT. J is TRBJ1-5 and V is TRBV5-5, with D perhaps TRBD1 (5 bases). Per germline, CDR1 SGHKS and CDR2 YYEKEE (reference sequence). The V gene lost 2 bases and the J gene lost 7 bases, with 19 bases spanning the gap. The CDR3 loop spans 16 amino acids.

This chain joins TRBV9 and TRBJ2-5, with no clear D. Trimming stripped 4 bases from V and 5 bases from J, with 15 bases between. The CDR3 is 14 amino acids. Germline loops: CDR1 SGDLS, CDR2 YYNGEE. CDR3 in DNA: TGTGCCAGCAGCCAACCAGCTCTTCGTGAGACCCAGTACTTC. Translated: CASSQPALRETQYF.

J is TRBJ1-6 and V is TRBV7-2; TRBD1 aligns across 9 bases. The CDR3 loop spans 14 amino acids. V lost 5 bases to trimming and J lost 6 bases; unmatched junction nucleotides: 2. The germline V gene has CDR1 SGHTA and CDR2 FQGNSA. The CDR3, as DNA: TGTGCCAGCAGCGGGACAGGGTCTAATTCACCCCTCCACTTT. This encodes CASSGTGSNSPLHF.

This clone was recorded at least ten times. Other DNA variants within this sample encode the same CDR3. V usage is TRBV11-2 and J usage is TRBJ2-7; 8 nucleotides match TRBD1. The CDR3 extends over 12 amino acids. Trimming removed 5 bases from V and 10 bases from J; junction bases left unmatched: 7. Per the germline V gene, CDR1 is SGHAT and CDR2 is FQNNGV. This CDR3 reads CASSVGQGYQYF. The CDR3 nucleotides are TGTGCCAGCAGCGTCGGACAGGGATATCAGTACTTC.

The chain has TRBV10-3 and TRBJ2-5; no definite D call. Between the trimmed V and J ends, which lost 4 bases and 5 bases, there was a span of 11 bases. Germline V gene sequence: CDR1 ENHRY, CDR2 SYGVKD. The CDR3 runs 13 residues. CDR3 coding DNA: TGTGCCATCAGTGCTGGGGTCGAGGAGACCCAGTACTTC. Protein: CAISAGVEETQYF.

V gene TRBV30 combines with J gene TRBJ2-5, with 8 positions matching TRBD2. Trimming at V came to 0 bases and at J to 6 bases, leaving 6 bases not matched to a gene. Per germline, CDR1 GTSNPN and CDR2 SVGIG (reference sequence). The CDR3 extends over 14 amino acids. The CDR3 reads CAWSVGAGVKTQYF. As DNA, the CDR3 is TGTGCCTGGAGTGTAGGAGCGGGAGTAAAGACCCAGTACTTC.

V and J are TRBV5-8 and TRBJ1-4, with TRBD1 as a possible D gene (6 bases). Germline V gene lookup returns CDR1 SGHTS and CDR2 YDEGEE. The V gene lost 0 bases and the J gene lost 1 base, with 13 bases spanning the gap. The CDR3 runs 17 residues. CDR3 nucleotides: TGTGCCAGCAGCTTGGGCGTGACAGGTGGAACTAATGAAAAACTGTTTTTT. Translated, it gives CASSLGVTGGTNEKLFF. The full variable domain, in which reference TRBV5-8 and TRBJ1-4 provide the parts outside the CDR3, is EAGVTQSPTHLIKTRGQQATLRCSPISGHTSVYWYQQALGLGLQFLLWYDEGEERNRGNFPPRFSGRQFPNYSSELNVNALELEDSALYLCASSLGVTGGTNEKLFFGSGTQLSVL.

A remark on this clone: Other DNA variants within this sample encode the same CDR3. The chain is built from TRBV5-1 and TRBJ2-7; D not resolved. The V and J ends lost 0 bases and 0 bases respectively, with 4 bases between them. The CDR3 has 13 amino acids. Germline V gene data show CDR1 as SGHRS and CDR2 as YFSETQ. This CDR3 reads CASSLEVSYEQYF. CDR3 sequence (DNA): TGCGCCAGCAGCTTGGAGGTCTCCTACGAGCAGTACTTC.

The chain recombines TRBV28 with TRBJ2-7, with TRBD1 matching 9 bases. Germline CDR1 MDHEN, CDR2 SYDVKM. This CDR3 region has 16 residues. V lost 1 base and J lost 3; bases outside the gene matches: 7. Here the CDR3 DNA reads TGTGCCAGCAGTTTATTTTGGACAGGGGATGACTACGAGCAGTACTTC. Its protein is CASSLFWTGDDYEQYF.

This rearrangement joins TRBV6-1 to TRBJ1-1, with 7 bases lining up with TRBD1. V was pared by 6 bases and J by 1 base, with 5 bases of the junction left unmatched. The length of the CDR3 is 14 residues. In germline, CDR1 is MNHNS, CDR2 SASEGT. The CDR3 DNA follows: TGTGCCAGCAGGAAAGGGGGCTCGAACACTGAAGCTTTCTTT. It encodes CASRKGGSNTEAFF.

The chain couples TRBV7-9 to TRBJ1-2; D call uncertain. Germline CDR1 reads SEHNR; CDR2 reads FQNEAQ (reference sequence). The V gene lost 5 bases and the J gene lost 3 bases, with 10 bases spanning the gap. The CDR3 runs 13 residues. The CDR3 sequence is CASSPRMDYGYTF. CDR3 sequence (DNA): TGTGCCAGCAGCCCAAGAATGGACTATGGCTACACCTTC.